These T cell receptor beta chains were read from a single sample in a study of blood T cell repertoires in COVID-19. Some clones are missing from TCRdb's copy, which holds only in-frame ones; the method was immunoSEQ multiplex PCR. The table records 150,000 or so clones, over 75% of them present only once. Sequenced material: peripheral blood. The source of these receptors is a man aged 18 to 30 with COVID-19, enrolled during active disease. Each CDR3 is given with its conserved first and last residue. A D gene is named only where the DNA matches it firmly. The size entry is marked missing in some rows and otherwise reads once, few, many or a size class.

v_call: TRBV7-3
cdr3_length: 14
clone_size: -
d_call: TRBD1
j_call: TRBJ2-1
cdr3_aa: CASSPGQGYNEQFF
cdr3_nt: TGTGCCAGCAGCCCCGGACAGGGCTACAATGAGCAGTTCTTC

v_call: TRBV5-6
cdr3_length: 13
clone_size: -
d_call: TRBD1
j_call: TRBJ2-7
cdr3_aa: CASSPGQSYEQYF
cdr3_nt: TGTGCCAGCAGCCCGGGACAGTCCTACGAGCAGTACTTC

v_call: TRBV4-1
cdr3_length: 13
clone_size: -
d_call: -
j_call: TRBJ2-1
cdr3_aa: CASSQVPTESQFF
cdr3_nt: TGCGCCAGCAGCCAAGTCCCGACGGAGTCACAGTTCTTC

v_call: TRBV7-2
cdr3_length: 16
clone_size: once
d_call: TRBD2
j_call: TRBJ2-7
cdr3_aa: CASSLRPGGRAYEQYF
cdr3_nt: TGTGCCAGCAGCTTACGTCCGGGCGGGAGGGCGTACGAGCAGTACTTC

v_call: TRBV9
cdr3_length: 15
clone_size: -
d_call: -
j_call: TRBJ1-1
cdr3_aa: CASSPSTYRITEAFF
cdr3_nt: TGTGCCAGCAGCCCTTCAACCTATCGCATCACTGAAGCTTTCTTT

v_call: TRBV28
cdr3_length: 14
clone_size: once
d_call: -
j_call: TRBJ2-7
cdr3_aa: CASSRTFRGYEQYF
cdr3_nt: TGTGCCAGCAGTAGAACCTTCAGGGGTTACGAGCAGTACTTC

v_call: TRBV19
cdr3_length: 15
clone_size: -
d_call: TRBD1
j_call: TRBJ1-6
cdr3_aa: CASSARQGVYSPLHF
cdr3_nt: TGTGCCAGTAGTGCACGACAGGGGGTCTATTCACCCCTCCACTTT

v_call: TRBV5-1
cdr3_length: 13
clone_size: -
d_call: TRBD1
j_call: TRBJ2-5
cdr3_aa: CASSWQGEETQYF
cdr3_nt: TGCGCCAGCAGCTGGCAGGGGGAAGAGACCCAGTACTTC

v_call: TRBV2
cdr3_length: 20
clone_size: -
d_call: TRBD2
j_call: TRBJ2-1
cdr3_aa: CASSERGSGTRKSSYNEQFF
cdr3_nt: TGTGCCAGCAGTGAACGCGGCAGCGGGACTCGTAAGAGCTCCTACAATGAGCAGTTCTTC

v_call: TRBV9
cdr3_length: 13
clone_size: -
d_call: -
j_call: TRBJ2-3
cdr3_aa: CASSVAGQDTQYF
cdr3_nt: TGTGCCAGCAGCGTAGCGGGACAAGATACGCAGTATTTT

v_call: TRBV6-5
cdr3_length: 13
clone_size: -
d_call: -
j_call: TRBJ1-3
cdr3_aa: CASRSRSGNTIYF
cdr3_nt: TGTGCCAGCAGGTCCCGCTCTGGAAACACCATATATTTT

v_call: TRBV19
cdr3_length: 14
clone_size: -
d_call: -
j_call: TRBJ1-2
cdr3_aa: CASSPQTGNYGYTF
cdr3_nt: TGTGCCAGTAGTCCTCAGACGGGAAACTATGGCTACACCTTC

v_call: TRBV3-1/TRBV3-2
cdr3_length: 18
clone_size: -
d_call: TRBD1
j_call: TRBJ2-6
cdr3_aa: CASSQDRDRGPGANVLTF
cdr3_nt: TGTGCCAGCAGCCAAGACCGGGACAGGGGGCCTGGGGCCAACGTCCTGACTTTC

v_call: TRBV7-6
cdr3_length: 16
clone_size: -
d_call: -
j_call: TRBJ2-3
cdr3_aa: CASSFGAGGGTDTQYF
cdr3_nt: TGTGCCAGCAGCTTCGGTGCCGGAGGGGGCACAGATACGCAGTATTTT

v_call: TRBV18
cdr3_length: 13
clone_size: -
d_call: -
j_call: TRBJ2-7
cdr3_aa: CASSPDSHYEQYF
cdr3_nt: TGTGCCAGCTCGCCCGACAGCCACTACGAGCAGTACTTC

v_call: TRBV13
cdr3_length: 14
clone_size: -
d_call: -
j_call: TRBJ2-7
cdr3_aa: CASSLGGRLMEQYF
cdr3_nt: TGTGCCAGCAGCTTGGGAGGCCGCCTTATGGAGCAGTACTTC

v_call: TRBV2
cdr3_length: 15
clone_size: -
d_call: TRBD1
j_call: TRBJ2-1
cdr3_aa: CASSPSAGGRNEQFF
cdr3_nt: TGTGCCAGCAGCCCTTCGGCAGGGGGCAGGAATGAGCAGTTCTTC

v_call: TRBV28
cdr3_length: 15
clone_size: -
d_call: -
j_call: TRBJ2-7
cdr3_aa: CASSLYRGSKNEQYF
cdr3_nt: TGTGCCAGCAGTTTATATCGGGGGAGTAAGAACGAGCAGTACTTC

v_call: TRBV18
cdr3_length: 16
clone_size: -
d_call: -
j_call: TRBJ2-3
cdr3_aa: CASSPRGSNGIDTQYF
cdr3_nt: TGTGCCAGCTCACCCCGCGGGTCTAACGGGATAGATACGCAGTATTTT

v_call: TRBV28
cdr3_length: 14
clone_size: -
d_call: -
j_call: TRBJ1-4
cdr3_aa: CASSLFQLNEKLFF
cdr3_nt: TGTGCCAGCAGTTTATTCCAACTAAATGAAAAACTGTTTTTT

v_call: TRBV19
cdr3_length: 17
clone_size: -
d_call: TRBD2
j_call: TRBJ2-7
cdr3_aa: CASSIGTSGGRPYEQYF
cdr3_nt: TGTGCCAGTAGTATAGGGACTAGCGGGGGACGTCCCTACGAGCAGTACTTC

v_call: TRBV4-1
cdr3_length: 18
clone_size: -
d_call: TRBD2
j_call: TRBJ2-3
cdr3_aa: CASSRTSPLAGSTDTQYF
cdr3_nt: TGCGCCAGCAGCCGCACGTCCCCACTAGCGGGGAGCACAGATACGCAGTATTTT

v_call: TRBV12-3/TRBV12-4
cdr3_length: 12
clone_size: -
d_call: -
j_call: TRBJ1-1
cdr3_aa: CASSSLSGVVFF
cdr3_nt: TGTGCCAGCAGTTCTCTCTCAGGGGTGGTTTTCTTT

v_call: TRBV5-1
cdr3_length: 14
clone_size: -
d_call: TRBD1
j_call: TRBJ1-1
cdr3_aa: CASRSGTAFTEAFF
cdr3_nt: TGCGCCAGCAGGTCTGGGACAGCCTTCACTGAAGCTTTCTTT

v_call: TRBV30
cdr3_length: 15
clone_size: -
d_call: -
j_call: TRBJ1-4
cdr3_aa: CAWRIPQGTNEKLLF
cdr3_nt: TGTGCCTGGAGAATCCCCCAGGGAACTAATGAAAAACTGCTTTTT

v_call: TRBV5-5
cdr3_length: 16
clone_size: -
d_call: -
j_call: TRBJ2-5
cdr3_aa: CASSSRGGEYQETQYF
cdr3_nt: TGTGCCAGCAGCTCTCGGGGCGGGGAGTACCAAGAGACCCAGTACTTC